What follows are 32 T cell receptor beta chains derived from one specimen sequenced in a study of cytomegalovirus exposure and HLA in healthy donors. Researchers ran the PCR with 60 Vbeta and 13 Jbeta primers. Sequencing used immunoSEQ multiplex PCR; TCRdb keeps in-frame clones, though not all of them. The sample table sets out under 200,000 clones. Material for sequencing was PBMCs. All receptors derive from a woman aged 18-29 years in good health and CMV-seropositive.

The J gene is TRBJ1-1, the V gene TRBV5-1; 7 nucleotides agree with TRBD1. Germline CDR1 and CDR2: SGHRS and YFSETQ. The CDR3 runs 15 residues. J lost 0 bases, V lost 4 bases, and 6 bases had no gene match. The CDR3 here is CASSHQTGLNTEAFF. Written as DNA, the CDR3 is TGCGCCAGCAGCCACCAGACAGGGCTGAACACTGAAGCTTTCTTT.

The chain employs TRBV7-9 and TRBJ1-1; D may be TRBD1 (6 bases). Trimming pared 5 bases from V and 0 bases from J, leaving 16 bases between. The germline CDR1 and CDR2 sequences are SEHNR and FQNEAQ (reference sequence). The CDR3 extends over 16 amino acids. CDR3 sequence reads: CASSPPYRDLNTEAFF. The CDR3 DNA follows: TGTGCCAGCAGCCCACCGTACAGGGACCTGAACACTGAAGCTTTCTTT.

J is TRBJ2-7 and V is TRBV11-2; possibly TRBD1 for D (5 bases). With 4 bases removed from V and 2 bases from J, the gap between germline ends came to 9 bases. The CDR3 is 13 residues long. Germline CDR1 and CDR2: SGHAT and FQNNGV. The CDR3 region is CASSSSRAYEQYF. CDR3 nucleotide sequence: TGTGCCAGCAGCTCGAGCAGGGCCTACGAGCAGTACTTC.

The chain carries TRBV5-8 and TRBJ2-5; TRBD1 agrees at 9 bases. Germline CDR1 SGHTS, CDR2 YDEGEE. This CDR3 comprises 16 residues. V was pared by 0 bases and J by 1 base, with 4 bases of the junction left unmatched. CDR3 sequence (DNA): TGTGCCAGCAGCTTGGGGACAGGGGCGGTCCAAGAGACCCAGTACTTC. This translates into CASSLGTGAVQETQYF.

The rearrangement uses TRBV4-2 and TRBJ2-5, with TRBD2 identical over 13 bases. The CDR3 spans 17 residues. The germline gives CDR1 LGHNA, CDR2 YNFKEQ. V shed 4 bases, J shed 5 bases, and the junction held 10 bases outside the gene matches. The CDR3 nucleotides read TGTGCCAGCAGCCTCTGGGGACTAGCGGGGTCTGGGGAGACCCAGTACTTC. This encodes CASSLWGLAGSGETQYF.

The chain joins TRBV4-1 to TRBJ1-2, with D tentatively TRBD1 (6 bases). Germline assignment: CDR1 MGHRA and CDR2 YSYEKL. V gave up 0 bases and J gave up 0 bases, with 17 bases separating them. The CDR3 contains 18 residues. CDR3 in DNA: TGCGCCAGCAGCCAAGAATTGGGTACAGGGACCCCTAACTATGGCTACACCTTC. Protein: CASSQELGTGTPNYGYTF.

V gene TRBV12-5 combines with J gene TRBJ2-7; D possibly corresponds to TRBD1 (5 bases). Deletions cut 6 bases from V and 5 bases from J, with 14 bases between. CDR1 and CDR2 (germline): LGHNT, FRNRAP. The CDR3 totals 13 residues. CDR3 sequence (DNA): TGTGCTAGTGGGTACAGGCTTCGGGACGAGCAGTACTTC. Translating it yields CASGYRLRDEQYF.

The CDR3 loop reads CASSTYDGSGSEAFF. CDR3 DNA: TGTGCCAGTAGTACGTACGACGGGTCCGGGTCTGAAGCTTTCTTT. This chain joins TRBV19 and TRBJ1-1; D is ambiguous. CDR3 length: 15 amino acids. Trimming cost V 4 bases and J 6 bases, with 18 bases left between them. CDR1 is LNHDA, CDR2 SQIVND, per germline (reference sequence).

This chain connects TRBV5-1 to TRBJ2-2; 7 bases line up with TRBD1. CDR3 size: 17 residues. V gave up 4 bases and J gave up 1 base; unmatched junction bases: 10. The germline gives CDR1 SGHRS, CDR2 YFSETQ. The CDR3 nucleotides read TGCGCCAGCAGCCCAAGAAAGGGGACAGAGAACACCGGGGAGCTGTTTTTT. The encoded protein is CASSPRKGTENTGELFF.

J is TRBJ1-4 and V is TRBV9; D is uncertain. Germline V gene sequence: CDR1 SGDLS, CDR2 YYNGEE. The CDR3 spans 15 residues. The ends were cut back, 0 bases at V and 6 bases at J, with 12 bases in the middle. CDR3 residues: CASSVGWQAHEKLFF. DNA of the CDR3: TGTGCCAGCAGCGTAGGGTGGCAGGCGCATGAAAAACTGTTTTTT.

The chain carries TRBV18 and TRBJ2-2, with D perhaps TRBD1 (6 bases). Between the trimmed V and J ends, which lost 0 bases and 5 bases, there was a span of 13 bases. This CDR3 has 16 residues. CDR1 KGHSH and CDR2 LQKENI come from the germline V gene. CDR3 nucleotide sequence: TGTGCCAGCTCACCACCGTTAGGGGGAGAAACCGGGGAGCTGTTTTTT. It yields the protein CASSPPLGGETGELFF.

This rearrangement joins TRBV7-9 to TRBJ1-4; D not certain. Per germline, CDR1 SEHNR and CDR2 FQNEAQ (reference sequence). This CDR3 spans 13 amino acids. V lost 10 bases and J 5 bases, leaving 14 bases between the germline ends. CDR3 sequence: CATSGVFNEKLFF. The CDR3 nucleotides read TGTGCCACCTCCGGTGTCTTCAATGAAAAACTGTTTTTT.

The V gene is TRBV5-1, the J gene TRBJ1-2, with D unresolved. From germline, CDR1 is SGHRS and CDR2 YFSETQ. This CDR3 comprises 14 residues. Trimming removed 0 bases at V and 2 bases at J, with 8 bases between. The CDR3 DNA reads TGCGCCAGCAGCTTGGATGTCAGAAACTATGGCTACACCTTC. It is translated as CASSLDVRNYGYTF.

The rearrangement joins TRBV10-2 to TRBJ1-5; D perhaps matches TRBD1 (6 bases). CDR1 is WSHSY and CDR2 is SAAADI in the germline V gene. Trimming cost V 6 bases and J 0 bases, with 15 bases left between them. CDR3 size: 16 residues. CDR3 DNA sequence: TGCGCCAGCAGGGCGGTCGGGGGGCATAGCAATCAGCCCCAGCATTTT. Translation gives CASRAVGGHSNQPQHF.

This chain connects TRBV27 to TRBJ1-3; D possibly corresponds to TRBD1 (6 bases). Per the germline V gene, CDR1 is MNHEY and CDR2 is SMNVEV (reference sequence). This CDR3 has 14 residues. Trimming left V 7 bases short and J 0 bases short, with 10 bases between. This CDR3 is CASMRTASGNTIYF. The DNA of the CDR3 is TGTGCCAGCATGCGGACAGCCTCTGGAAACACCATATATTTT.

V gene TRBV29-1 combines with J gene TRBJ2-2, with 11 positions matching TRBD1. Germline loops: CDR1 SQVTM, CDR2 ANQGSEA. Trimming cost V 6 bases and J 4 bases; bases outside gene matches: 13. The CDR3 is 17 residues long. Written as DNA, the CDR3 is TGCAGCGTCCCCGGGACAGGGGGTGACCTCAGCACCGGGGAGCTGTTTTTT. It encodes CSVPGTGGDLSTGELFF.

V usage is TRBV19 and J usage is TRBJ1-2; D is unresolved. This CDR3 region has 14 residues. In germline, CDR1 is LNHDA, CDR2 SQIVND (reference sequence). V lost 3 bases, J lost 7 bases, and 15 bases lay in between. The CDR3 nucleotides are TGTGCCAGTAGTATCGGCGGAGGGTTGGGTGGCTACACCTTC. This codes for CASSIGGGLGGYTF.

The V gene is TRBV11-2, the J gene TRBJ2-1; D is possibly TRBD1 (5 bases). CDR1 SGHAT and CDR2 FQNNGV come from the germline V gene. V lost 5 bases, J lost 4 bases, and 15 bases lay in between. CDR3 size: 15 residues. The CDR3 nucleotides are TGTGCCAGCAGCCCTCTGGGGCAGCATTACAATGAGCAGTTCTTC. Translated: CASSPLGQHYNEQFF.

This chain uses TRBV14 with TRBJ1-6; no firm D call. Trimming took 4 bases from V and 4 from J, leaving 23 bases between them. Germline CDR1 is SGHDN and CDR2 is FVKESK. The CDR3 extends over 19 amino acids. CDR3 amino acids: CASSPPGREGRLYNSPLHF. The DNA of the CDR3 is TGTGCCAGCAGCCCCCCCGGGAGAGAAGGGCGACTATATAATTCACCCCTCCACTTT. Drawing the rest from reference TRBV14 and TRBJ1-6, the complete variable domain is EAGVTQFPSHSVIEKGQTVTLRCDPISGHDNLYWYRRVMGKEIKFLLHFVKESKQDESGMPNNRFLAERTGGTYSTLKVQPAELEDSGVYFCASSPPGREGRLYNSPLHFGNGTRLTVT.

CDR3 DNA: TGTGCCAGCAGTGAAACAGGGGGCGTGTTTTCGCAATCATATGGCTACACCTTC. Its protein is CASSETGGVFSQSYGYTF. V and J are TRBV25-1 and TRBJ1-2; 9 positions agree with TRBD1. The trim removed 2 bases at V and 5 bases at J, leaving 15 bases unmatched. The length of the CDR3 is 18 residues. Germline V gives CDR1 MGHDK, CDR2 SYGVNS.

The CDR3 DNA reads TGCGCCAGCAGCCAGAATGGGGGGGAATCCTACAATGAGCAGTTCTTC. Protein: CASSQNGGESYNEQFF. J is TRBJ2-1 and V is TRBV5-1; 7 bases line up with TRBD2. This CDR3 has 16 amino acids. The V segment lost 4 bases and the J segment 1 base; nucleotides outside the gene matches: 8. In germline, CDR1 is SGHRS, CDR2 YFSETQ.

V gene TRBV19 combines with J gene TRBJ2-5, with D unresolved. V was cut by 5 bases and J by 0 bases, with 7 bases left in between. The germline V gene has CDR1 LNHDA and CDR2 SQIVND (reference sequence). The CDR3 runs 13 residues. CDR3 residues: CASSDDYQETQYF. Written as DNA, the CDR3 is TGTGCCAGTAGTGACGACTACCAAGAGACCCAGTACTTC.

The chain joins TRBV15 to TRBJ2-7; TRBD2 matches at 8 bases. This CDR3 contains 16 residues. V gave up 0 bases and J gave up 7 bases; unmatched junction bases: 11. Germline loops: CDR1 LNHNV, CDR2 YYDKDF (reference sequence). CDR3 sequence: CATSRDLPAGDGEQYF. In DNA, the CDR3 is TGTGCCACCAGCAGAGACCTCCCAGCGGGAGACGGTGAGCAGTACTTC.

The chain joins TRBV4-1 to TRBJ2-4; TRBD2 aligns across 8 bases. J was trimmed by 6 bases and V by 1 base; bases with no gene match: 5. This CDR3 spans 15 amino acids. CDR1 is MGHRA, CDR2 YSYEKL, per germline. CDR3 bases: TGCGCCAGCAGCCAAGTTATTACTAGCGGAAACATTCAGTACTTC. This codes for CASSQVITSGNIQYF.

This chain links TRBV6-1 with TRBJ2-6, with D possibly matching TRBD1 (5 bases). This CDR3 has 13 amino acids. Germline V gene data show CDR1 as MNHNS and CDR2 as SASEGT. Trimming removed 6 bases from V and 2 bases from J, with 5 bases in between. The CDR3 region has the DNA TGTGCCAGCAGAGGGGCTGGGGCCAACGTCCTGACTTTC. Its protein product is CASRGAGANVLTF.

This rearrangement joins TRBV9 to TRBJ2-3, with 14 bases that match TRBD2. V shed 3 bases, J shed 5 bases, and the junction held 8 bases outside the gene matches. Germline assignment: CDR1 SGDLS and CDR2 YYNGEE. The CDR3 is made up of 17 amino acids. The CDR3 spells CASSAGTSGGSGDTQYF. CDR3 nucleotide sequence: TGTGCCAGCAGCGCCGGGACTAGCGGGGGATCCGGAGATACGCAGTATTTT.

This chain's CDR3 is CASSFTYAQPQHF. In DNA form, the CDR3 reads TGTGCCAGCAGTTTTACATATGCTCAGCCCCAGCATTTT. The genes are TRBV6-5 and TRBJ1-5, with no clear D. V was trimmed by 4 bases and J by 6 bases, leaving 10 bases between them. The germline gives CDR1 MNHEY, CDR2 SVGAGI. The CDR3 contains 13 residues.

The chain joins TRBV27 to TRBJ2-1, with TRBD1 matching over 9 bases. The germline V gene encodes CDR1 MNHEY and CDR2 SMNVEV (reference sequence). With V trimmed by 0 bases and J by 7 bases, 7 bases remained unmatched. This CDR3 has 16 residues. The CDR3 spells CASSLSDRGASNEQFF. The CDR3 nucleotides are TGTGCCAGCAGTTTATCCGACAGGGGGGCTTCAAATGAGCAGTTCTTC.

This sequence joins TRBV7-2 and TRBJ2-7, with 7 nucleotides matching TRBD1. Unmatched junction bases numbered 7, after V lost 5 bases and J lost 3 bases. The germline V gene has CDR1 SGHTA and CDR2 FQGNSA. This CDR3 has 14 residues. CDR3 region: CASSPPGQNYEQYF. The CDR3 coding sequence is TGTGCCAGCAGCCCTCCGGGACAGAACTACGAGCAGTACTTC.

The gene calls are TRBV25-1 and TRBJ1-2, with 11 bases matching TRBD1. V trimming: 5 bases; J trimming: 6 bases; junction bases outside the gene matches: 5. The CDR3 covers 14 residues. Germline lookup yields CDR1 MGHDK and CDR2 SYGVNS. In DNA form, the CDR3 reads TGTGCCAGCAGTCTGGGACAGGGGGTAAATGGCTACACCTTC. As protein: CASSLGQGVNGYTF.

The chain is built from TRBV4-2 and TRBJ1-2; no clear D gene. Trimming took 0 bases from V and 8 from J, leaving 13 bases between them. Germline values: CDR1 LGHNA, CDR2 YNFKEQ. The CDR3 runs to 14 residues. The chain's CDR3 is CASSQEPTRGGYTF. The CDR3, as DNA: TGTGCCAGCAGCCAAGAACCCACCAGAGGCGGCTACACCTTC.

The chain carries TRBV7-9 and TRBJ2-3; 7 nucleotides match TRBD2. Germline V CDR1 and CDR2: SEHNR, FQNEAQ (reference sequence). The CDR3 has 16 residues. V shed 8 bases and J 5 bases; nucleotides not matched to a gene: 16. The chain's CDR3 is CASLEVGGSRRDTQYF. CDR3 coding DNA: TGTGCCAGCCTTGAGGTGGGCGGGAGCAGGAGAGATACGCAGTATTTT.